The 6 T cell receptor beta chains in this list originate from one sample, sequenced in a study of early T cells in non-severe SARS-CoV-2 infection. TCRdb reprocessed the 5' RACE reads via MiXCR and lists one record per CDR3 protein. The table has under 70,000 distinct CDR3 sequences, about 12% seen once. The sequencing sample was made of whole blood. These receptors were taken from an adult who was a healthcare worker with PCR-confirmed SARS-CoV-2 infection or an uninfected control (not recorded which).

This rearrangement joins TRBV28 to TRBJ1-6; the D gene is possibly TRBD1 (5 bases). The V end was cut by 5 bases, the J end by 6 bases, with 11 bases between. Looked up from germline, CDR1 is MDHEN and CDR2 is SYDVKM. The CDR3 runs to 14 residues. For the CDR3, the DNA is TGTGCCAGCAGTCCCGGGACTAGTAATTCACCCCTCCACTTT. Translated: CASSPGTSNSPLHF.

As regards this clonotype: A much larger clone differs by one base, so this may be a read error. This chain uses TRBV19 with TRBJ1-2; D might be TRBD1 (5 bases). The CDR3 spans 12 residues. Germline loops: CDR1 LNHDA, CDR2 SQIVND (reference sequence). The CDR3: CTSRRDEAGYTF. For the CDR3, the DNA is TGTACCAGCAGGAGGGACGAAGCTGGCTACACCTTC.

This sequence joins TRBV7-3 and TRBJ2-7; 8 positions agree with TRBD1. With V trimmed by 7 bases and J by 2 bases, 10 bases remained unmatched. This CDR3 is 15 amino acids long. Germline CDR1 SGHTA, CDR2 FQGTGA. CDR3 amino acids: CASTPHRGIPYEQYF. CDR3 DNA: TGTGCCAGCACCCCCCACAGGGGGATCCCCTACGAGCAGTACTTC.

This clonotype was detected a few times. The chain is built from TRBV13 and TRBJ2-7; D is unresolved. V shed 0 bases and J shed 7 bases, with 7 bases lying between them. The CDR3 totals 12 residues. In germline, CDR1 is PRHDT, CDR2 FYEKMQ (reference sequence). The CDR3 spells CASSLGLGEQYF. The DNA of the CDR3 is TGTGCCAGCAGCTTAGGACTTGGGGAGCAGTACTTC.

This clonotype was observed many times. This chain connects TRBV7-2 to TRBJ2-2; 12 bases line up with TRBD2. V lost 4 bases and J lost 6; bases outside the gene matches: 15. This CDR3 has 19 amino acids. Germline V gene data show CDR1 as SGHTA and CDR2 as FQGNSA. The CDR3 DNA reads as TGTGCCAGCAGCTCCCTAGCGGGGGGGCCAGGAAGGGCGGCCGGGGAGCTGTTTTTT. Its protein product is CASSSLAGGPGRAAGELFF. The full variable domain, in which reference TRBV7-2 and TRBJ2-2 provide the parts outside the CDR3, is GAGVSQSPSNKVTEKGKDVELRCDPISGHTALYWYRQSLGQGLEFLIYFQGNSAPDKSGLPSDRFSAERTGGSVSTLTIQRTQQEDSAVYLCASSSLAGGPGRAAGELFFGEGSRLTVL.

This clonotype was picked up a small number of times. The rearrangement uses TRBV29-1 and TRBJ1-2; D perhaps matches TRBD1 (6 bases). Germline CDR1 and CDR2: SQVTM and ANQGSEA. The CDR3 loop spans 11 amino acids. Trimming took off 5 bases at V and 4 bases at J, with 8 bases between the two ends. CDR3 coding DNA: TGCAGCGTTCAGACAGGCTATGGCTACACCTTC. Protein product: CSVQTGYGYTF.